Below, one T cell receptor (beta chain) is given with its context. This CDR3 is also generated by other DNA sequences in the sample. The sample originates from a study of shared clonotypes between healthy human individuals. Memory CD4+ cells were the fraction left after CD45RA+ naive selection. Assay used: immunoSEQ multiplex PCR; TCRdb lists only in-frame clones, some missing. Here the sample spans over 1.5 million clones, around 98% being singletons. The CDR3 loop spans 15 amino acids. The V gene end was trimmed by 5 bases and the J gene end by 1 base; junction bases not matched to a gene: 5. Germline CDR1 SGHRS, CDR2 YFSETQ.

The clonotype comes from a man aged 25-45 years in good health. The chain combines TRBV5-1 with TRBJ2-7; 11 positions match TRBD2. The source material was naive CD4+ T cells sorted from blood. Subset specified: CD45RA+ positively selected. CDR3 sequence (DNA): TGCGCCAGCAGTTTCGGACTAGCGGGTTCCTACGAGCAGTACTTC. Translating it yields CASSFGLAGSYEQYF.